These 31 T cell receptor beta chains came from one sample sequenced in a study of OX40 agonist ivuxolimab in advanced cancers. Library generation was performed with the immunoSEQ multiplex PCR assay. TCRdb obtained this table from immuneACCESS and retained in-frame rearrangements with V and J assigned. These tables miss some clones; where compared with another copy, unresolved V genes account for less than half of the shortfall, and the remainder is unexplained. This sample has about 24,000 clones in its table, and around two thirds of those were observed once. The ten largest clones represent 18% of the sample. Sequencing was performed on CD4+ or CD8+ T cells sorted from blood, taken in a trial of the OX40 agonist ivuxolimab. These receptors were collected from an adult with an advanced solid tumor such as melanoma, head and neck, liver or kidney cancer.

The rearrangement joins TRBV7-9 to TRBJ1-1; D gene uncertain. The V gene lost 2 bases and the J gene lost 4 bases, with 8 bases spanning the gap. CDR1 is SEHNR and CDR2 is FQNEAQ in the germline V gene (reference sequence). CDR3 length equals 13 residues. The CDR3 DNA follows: TGTGCCAGCAGCTTACAGCGAACCACTGAAGCTTTCTTT. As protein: CASSLQRTTEAFF.

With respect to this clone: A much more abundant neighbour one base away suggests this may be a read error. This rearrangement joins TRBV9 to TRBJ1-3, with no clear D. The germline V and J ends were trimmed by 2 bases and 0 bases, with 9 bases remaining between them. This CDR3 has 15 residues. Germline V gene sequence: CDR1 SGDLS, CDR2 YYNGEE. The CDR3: CASSVDIFSGNTIYF. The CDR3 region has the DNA TGTGCCAGCAGCGTTGACATCTTCTCTGGAAACACCATATATTTT. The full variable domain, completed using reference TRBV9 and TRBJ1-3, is DSGVTQTPKHLITATGQRVTLRCSPRSGDLSVYWYQQSLDQGLQFLIQYYNGEERAKGNILERFSAQQFPDLHSELNLSSLELGDSALYFCASSVDIFSGNTIYFGEGSWLTVV.

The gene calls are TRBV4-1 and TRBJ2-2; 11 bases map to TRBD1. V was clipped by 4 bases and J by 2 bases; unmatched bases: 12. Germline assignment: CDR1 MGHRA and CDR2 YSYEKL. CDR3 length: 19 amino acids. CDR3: CASSPWTGGKGGNTGELFF. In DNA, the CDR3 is TGCGCCAGCAGCCCCTGGACAGGGGGCAAGGGTGGTAACACCGGGGAGCTGTTTTTT.

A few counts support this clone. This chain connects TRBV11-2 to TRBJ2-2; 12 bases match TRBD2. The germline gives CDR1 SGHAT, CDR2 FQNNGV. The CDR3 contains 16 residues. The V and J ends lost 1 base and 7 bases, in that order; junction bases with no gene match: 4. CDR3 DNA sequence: TGTGCCAGCAGCTTAGTGACTAGCGGGGGCGGCGGGGAGCTGTTTTTT. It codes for CASSLVTSGGGGELFF.

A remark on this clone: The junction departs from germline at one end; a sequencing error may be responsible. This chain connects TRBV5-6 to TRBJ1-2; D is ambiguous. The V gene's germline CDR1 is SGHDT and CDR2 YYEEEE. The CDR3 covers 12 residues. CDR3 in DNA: TGTGCCAGCAGCTTGGAGCCCCACTTCCGGGAGTTC. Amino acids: CASSLEPHFREF.

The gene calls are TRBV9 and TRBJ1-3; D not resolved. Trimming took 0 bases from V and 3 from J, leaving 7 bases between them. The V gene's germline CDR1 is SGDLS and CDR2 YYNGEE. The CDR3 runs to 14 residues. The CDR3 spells CASSVDWGGNTIYF. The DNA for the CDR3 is TGTGCCAGCAGCGTAGACTGGGGTGGAAACACCATATATTTT.

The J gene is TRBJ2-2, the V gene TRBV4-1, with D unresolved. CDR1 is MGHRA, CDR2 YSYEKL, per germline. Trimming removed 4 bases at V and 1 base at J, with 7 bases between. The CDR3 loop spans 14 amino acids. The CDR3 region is CASSRVMNTGELFF. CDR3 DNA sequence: TGCGCCAGCAGCCGTGTTATGAACACCGGGGAGCTGTTTTTT.

The DNA for the CDR3 is TGTGCCAGCAGCGTAGAAAGGACAGACTATGGCTACACCTTC. As protein: CASSVERTDYGYTF. The V gene is TRBV9, the J gene TRBJ1-2; maybe TRBD1 (6 bases). This CDR3 region has 14 residues. Germline CDR1 is SGDLS and CDR2 is YYNGEE. The V gene lost 0 bases and the J gene lost 3 bases, with 9 bases spanning the gap.

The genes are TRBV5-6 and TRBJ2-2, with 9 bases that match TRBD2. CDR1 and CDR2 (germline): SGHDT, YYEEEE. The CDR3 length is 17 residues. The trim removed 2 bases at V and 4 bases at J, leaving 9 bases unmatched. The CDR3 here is CASSFGGGALSTGELFF. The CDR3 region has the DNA TGTGCCAGCAGCTTCGGCGGGGGGGCCTTGAGCACCGGGGAGCTGTTTTTT.

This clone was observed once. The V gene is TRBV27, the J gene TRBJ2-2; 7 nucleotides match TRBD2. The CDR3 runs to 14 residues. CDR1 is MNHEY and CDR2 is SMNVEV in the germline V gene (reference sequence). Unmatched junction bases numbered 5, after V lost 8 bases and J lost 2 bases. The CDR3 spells CASAVTSNTGELFF. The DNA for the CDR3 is TGTGCCAGCGCCGTGACTAGCAACACCGGGGAGCTGTTTTTT.

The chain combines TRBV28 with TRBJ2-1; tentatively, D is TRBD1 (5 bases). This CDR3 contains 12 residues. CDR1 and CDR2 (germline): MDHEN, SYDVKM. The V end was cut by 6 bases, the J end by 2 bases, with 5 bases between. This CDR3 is CASRTAYNEQFF. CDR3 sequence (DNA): TGTGCCAGCAGGACAGCCTACAATGAGCAGTTCTTC. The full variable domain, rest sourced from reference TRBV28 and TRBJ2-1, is DVKVTQSSRYLVKRTGEKVFLECVQDMDHENMFWYRQDPGLGLRLIYFSYDVKMKEKGDIPEGYSVSREKKERFSLILESASTNQTSMYLCASRTAYNEQFFGPGTRLTVL.

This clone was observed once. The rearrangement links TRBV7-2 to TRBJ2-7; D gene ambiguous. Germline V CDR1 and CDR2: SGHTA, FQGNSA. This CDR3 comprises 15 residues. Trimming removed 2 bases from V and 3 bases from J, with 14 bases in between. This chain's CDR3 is CASSLKVTEIYEQYF. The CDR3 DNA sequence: TGTGCCAGCAGCTTAAAGGTTACAGAGATCTACGAGCAGTACTTC.

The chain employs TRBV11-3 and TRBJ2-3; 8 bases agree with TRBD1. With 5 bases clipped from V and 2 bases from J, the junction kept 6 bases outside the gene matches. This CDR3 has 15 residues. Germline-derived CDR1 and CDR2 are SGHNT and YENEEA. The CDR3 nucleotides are TGTGCCAGCAGCACGACAGGGGTTCTCACAGATACGCAGTATTTT. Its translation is CASSTTGVLTDTQYF.

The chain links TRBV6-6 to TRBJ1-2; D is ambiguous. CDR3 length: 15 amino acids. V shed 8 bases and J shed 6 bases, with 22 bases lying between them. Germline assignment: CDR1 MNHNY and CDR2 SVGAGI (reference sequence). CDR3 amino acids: CASLPWAGSRDGYTF. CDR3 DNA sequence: TGTGCCAGCCTCCCTTGGGCGGGCTCAAGAGATGGCTACACCTTC.

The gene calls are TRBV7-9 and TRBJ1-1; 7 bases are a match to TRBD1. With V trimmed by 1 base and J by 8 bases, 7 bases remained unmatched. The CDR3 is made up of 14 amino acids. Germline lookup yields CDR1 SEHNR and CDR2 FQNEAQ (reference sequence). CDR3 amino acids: CASSLDLRTGEAFF. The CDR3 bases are TGTGCCAGCAGCTTAGACCTCCGGACAGGCGAAGCTTTCTTT.

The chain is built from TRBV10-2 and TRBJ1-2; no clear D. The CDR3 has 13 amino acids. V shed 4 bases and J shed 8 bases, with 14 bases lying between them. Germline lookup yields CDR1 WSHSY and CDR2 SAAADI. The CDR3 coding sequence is TGCGCCAGCAGTGTGAGGGCAGTGGACGGCTACACCTTC. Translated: CASSVRAVDGYTF.

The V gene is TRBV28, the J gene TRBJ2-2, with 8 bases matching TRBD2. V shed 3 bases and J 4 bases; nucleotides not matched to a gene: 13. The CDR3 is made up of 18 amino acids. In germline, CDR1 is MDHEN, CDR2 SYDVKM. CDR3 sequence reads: CASSLISGGPRGTGELFF. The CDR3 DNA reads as TGTGCCAGCAGTTTGATCTCGGGGGGGCCCCGTGGCACCGGGGAGCTGTTTTTT.

The CDR3 DNA reads TGTGCCAGCAGCTTATACGGCCGCGGAGGGTACAATGAGCAGTTCTTC. It translates to CASSLYGRGGYNEQFF. The chain couples TRBV7-2 to TRBJ2-1; TRBD2 is a possible D gene (6 bases). Trimming removed 2 bases from V and 4 bases from J, with 15 bases in between. The CDR3 consists of 16 residues. Germline values: CDR1 SGHTA, CDR2 FQGNSA.

The CDR3 region is CASSQGGRPGNQPQHF. CDR3 DNA: TGTGCCAGCAGCCAAGGTGGGAGGCCGGGCAATCAGCCCCAGCATTTT. The rearrangement uses TRBV7-9 and TRBJ1-5, with D unresolved. Per the germline V gene, CDR1 is SEHNR and CDR2 is FQNEAQ (reference sequence). Trimming took 5 bases from V and 2 from J, leaving 16 bases between them. The CDR3 has 16 amino acids. Full variable domain (outside the CDR3, taken from reference TRBV7-9 and TRBJ1-5): DTGVSQNPRHKITKRGQNVTFRCDPISEHNRLYWYRQTLGQGPEFLTYFQNEAQLEKSRLLSDRFSAERPKGSFSTLEIQRTEQGDSAMYLCASSQGGRPGNQPQHFGDGTRLSIL.

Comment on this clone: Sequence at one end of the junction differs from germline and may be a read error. The CDR3 sequence is CASSLGLTDTQYF. The CDR3 nucleotides are TGTGCTAGCAGCCTTGGACTCACAGATACGCAGTATTTT. The chain combines TRBV7-7 with TRBJ2-3, with D tentatively TRBD2 (5 bases). The germline gives CDR1 SSHAT, CDR2 FNYEAQ (reference sequence). This CDR3 has 13 residues.

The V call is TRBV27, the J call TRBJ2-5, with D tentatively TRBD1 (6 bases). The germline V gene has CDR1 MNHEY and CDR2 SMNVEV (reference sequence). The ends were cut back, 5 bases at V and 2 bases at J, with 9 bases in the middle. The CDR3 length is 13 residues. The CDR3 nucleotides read TGTGCCAGCAGTCCTGGGACACAAGAGACCCAGTACTTC. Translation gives CASSPGTQETQYF.

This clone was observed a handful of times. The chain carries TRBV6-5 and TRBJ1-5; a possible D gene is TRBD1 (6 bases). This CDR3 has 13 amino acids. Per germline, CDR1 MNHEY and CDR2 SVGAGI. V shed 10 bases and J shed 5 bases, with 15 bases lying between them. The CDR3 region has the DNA TGTGCCATCAAAGGCGGGGGGCATCAGCCCCAGCATTTT. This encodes CAIKGGGHQPQHF.

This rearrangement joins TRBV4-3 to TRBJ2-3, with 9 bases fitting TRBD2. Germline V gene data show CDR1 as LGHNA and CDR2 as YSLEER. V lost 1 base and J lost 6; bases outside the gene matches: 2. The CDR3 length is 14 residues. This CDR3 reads CASSQVTSGDTQYF. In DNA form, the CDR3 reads TGCGCCAGCAGCCAAGTAACTAGCGGGGATACGCAGTATTTT.

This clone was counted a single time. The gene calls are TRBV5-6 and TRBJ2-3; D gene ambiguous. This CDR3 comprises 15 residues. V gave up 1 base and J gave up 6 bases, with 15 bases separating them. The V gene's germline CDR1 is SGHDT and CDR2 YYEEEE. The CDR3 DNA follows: TGTGCCAGCAGCTTGACGGTCGGGCAAGCGGATACGCAGTATTTT. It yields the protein CASSLTVGQADTQYF.

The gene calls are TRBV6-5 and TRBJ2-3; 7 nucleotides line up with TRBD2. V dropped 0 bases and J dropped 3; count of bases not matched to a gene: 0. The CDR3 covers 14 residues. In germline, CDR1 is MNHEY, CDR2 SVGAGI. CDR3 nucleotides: TGTGCCAGCAGTTACTCGGGGGGGACAGATACGCAGTATTTT. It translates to CASSYSGGTDTQYF.

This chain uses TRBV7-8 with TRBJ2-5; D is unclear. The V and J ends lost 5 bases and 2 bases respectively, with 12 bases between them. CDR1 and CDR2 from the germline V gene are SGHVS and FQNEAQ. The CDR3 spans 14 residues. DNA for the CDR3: TGTGCCAGCAGCCTAACGCCGATTCAAGAGACCCAGTACTTC. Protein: CASSLTPIQETQYF.

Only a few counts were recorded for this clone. CDR3 DNA sequence: TGTGCCAGCAGTTCGGGACAGCGTTACTACGAGCAGTACTTC. Translating gives CASSSGQRYYEQYF. This chain connects TRBV28 to TRBJ2-7, with 7 bases fitting TRBD1. V lost 4 bases and J lost 3; bases outside the gene matches: 6. CDR1 and CDR2 (germline): MDHEN, SYDVKM. The CDR3 is made up of 14 amino acids.

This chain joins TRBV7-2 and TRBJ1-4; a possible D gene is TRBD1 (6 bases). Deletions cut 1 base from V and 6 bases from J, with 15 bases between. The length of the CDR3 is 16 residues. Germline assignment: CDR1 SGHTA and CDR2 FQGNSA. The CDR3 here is CASSLDRGGGYEKLFF. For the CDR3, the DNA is TGTGCCAGCAGCTTAGACCGGGGGGGCGGTTATGAAAAACTGTTTTTT.

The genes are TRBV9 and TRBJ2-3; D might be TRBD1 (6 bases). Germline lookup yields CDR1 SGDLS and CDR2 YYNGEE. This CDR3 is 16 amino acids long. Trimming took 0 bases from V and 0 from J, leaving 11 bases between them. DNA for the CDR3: TGTGCCAGCAGCGTAGCTGGGGGCTTCAGCACAGATACGCAGTATTTT. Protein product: CASSVAGGFSTDTQYF.

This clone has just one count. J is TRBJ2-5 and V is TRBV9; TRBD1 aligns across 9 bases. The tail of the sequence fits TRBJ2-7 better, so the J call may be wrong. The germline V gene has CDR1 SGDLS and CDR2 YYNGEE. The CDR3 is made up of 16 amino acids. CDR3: CASSVGTGAGSYEQYF. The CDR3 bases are TGTGCCAGCAGCGTAGGGACAGGGGCGGGCTCCTACGAGCAGTACTTC.

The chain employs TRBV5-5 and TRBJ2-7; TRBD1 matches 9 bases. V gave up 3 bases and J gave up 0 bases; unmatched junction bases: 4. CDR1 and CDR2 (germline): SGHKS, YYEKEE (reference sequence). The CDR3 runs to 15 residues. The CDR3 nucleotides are TGTGCCAGCAGCTGGGGACAGGGTAGCTCCTACGAGCAGTACTTC. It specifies CASSWGQGSSYEQYF.